This T cell receptor (beta chain) was observed in a study of CD8 T cells in ankylosing spondylitis (dated by TCRdb to the late 2010s). Concerning the study at large: The study profiled T cell receptor beta repertoires in healthy donors and ankylosing spondylitis patients to find disease-linked TCR variants. The whole study cohort included some 100 healthy donors and 20 to 25 ankylosing spondylitis patients. Peripheral blood was sampled, and synovial fluid was additionally collected from ankylosing spondylitis patients.

TCRdb shows the sequencer as Illumina HiSeq 2500. Quantitative 5'-RACE with molecular barcodes was the method used to prepare the TCR beta libraries. Regarding the original processing steps: To identify disease-linked TCR variants, a new computational method was used, one built on a probabilistic model of VDJ rearrangement. TCRdb handled the public reads itself, with Q25 trimming in fastp and clone calling in MiXCR, and kept productive beta chains. Identical CDR3 protein sequences are pooled into one entry, listed with their most common genes and DNA. The V and J calls shown here were made by TCRdb, not taken from the authors' results. Present in this sample are approximately 110,000 distinct CDR3 sequences, nearly 25% of which were seen just once. Together, the top ten hold about 12% of the sample. V was cut back by 1 base and J by 8 bases, leaving a gap of 12 bases between them. Its CDR3 holds 15 amino acids, cysteine through phenylalanine. The DNA shown is the 45-base CDR3, in frame from base 1. Taken from the germline V gene, the CDR1 and CDR2 loops are SNHLY and FYNNEI.

For each ankylosing spondylitis patient, the synovial fluid sample was matched to a blood sample from that same patient. Many counts were recorded for this clonotype. Its antigen remains undetermined. Base quality data are lacking; no much larger clone is found one base away. What the study reported, not specific to this receptor: Significant enrichment of the disease-linked clones was reported in matched synovial fluid samples from ankylosing spondylitis patients. Some of the motif variants had been reported before in the synovial fluid and blood of reactive arthritis patients, a finding that suggests common disease-initiation mechanisms. A CD8+ phenotype was shown by the disease-linked clones, which were found at relatively low frequencies in peripheral blood. Blood from ankylosing spondylitis patients appeared to be characterized by a TCR beta motif composed of about eight highly homologous amino acid variants.

The rearranged segments are TRBV2 and TRBJ1-6; a tentative D call is TRBD1 (6 bases match). The sequenced material came from synovial fluid, either unsorted or a sorted T cell fraction (not recorded which). The receptor's source is a male donor with ankylosing spondylitis. CDR3 reads: CASSEVGGLDSPLHF. The base sequence is TGTGCCAGCAGTGAAGTCGGGGGGCTGGATTCACCCCTCCACTTT.